This record covers a single T cell receptor (beta chain). The antigen is unknown. The germline V and J ends were trimmed by 5 bases and 7 bases, with 15 bases remaining between them. The CDR3 spans 14 residues. Germline-derived CDR1 and CDR2 are MGHRA and YSYEKL. The data belong to a study of cytomegalovirus exposure and HLA in healthy donors. About the study: In a later analysis, it was reported that the roughly 120 validation repertoires had been produced on the same platform as the 690 or so repertoires belonging to the first cohort.

Study results and caveats: It was reported that the classifier diagnosed cytomegalovirus status with high specificity and sensitivity in both the original and validation cohorts.

Some clones are missing from TCRdb's copy, which holds only in-frame ones; the method was immunoSEQ multiplex PCR. The sample lists approximately 150,000 clones; about 91% were seen once. The receptor comes from a man aged 18-30 years in good health and CMV-seropositive. The chain couples TRBV4-1 to TRBJ1-5; no firm D call. The sequencing input was PBMCs. This CDR3 reads CASSLRDMGQPQHF. The CDR3 DNA sequence: TGCGCCAGCAGCTTGAGGGATATGGGGCAGCCCCAGCATTTT.